This T cell receptor beta chain was profiled in a study of cytomegalovirus exposure and HLA in healthy donors (dated by TCRdb to 2017 to 2019). For context, the study as a whole: In an earlier analysis of several hundred of the donors, 276 Gb of sequence data and approximately 120 million unique TCR beta sequences from about 179 million T cells were reported. Alongside the repertoire data, information on donor age, sex, ethnicity and CMV serostatus was compiled. A handful of DR-DQ haplotypes were handled as single units for association and clustering because linkage in the cohort was strong. In addition to the first cohort of 666 subjects, a separate validation cohort of approximately 110 different subjects was used. The genetic ancestry cluster associated with self-reported Caucasian donors included roughly four fifths of the roughly 380 genotyped donors. The number of donors typed differed by locus, with about 620-630 for A, B, C, DRB1 and DQB1, approximately 500 for DQA1, under 610 for DPA1, and over 400 for DPB1. An earlier analysis of roughly 600 of the donors used high-throughput TCR beta sequencing to judge whether each TCR beta V gene segment behaved as functional or pseudogenic. In a later genetic analysis, genome-wide SNP genotypes for about three fifths of the roughly 670 donors were used, and that subset was treated as a discovery cohort. The T cell repertoires of roughly 660 subjects were profiled by immunosequencing and related to cytomegalovirus serostatus. An early release covering roughly 640 HLA-typed donors comprised about 300 gigabases of sequencing data and around 85 million unique TCR sequences. The study was designed to test whether signatures of past pathogen exposure could be identified by cataloging public T cell receptors. Rather than drawing on any new phenotypic data, the later analysis identified candidate immune exposures from TCR beta sequences and the way those sequences occurred across donors. To predict cytomegalovirus infection status, the study combined high-throughput TCR immunosequencing, statistical association of individual TCRs with disease status, and machine learning. A later analysis re-analyzed previously published TCR beta repertoires from approximately 700 donors and added high-resolution HLA genotyping to study TCR occurrence patterns. Among roughly 400 genotyped donors of the cohort, an average of approximately 240,000 unique TCR beta nucleotide sequences was sequenced per donor, of which about 18% were non-productive. Both class I and class II loci were covered by HLA typing, at four-digit resolution. All discovery cohort repertoires had been generated on a single sequencing platform. Broad study findings and their caveats: In a later analysis, most CMV-associated TCR beta chains were found to appear HLA-restricted, with HLA associations seemingly driven largely by CMV exposure. Cytomegalovirus status was reported to be diagnosed by the classifier with high specificity and sensitivity in both the original and validation cohorts. The authors suggested that the approach could potentially be extended to other disease states and immunological phenotypes. According to a later genetic analysis, donors in an Asian-associated ancestry cluster had fewer N-insertions in productive TCRs than the roughly 660-donor mean. In a later analysis, TCR association rates were found to vary across HLA loci, with the most associated TCRs seen for DRB1 alleles and the fewest for HLA-C alleles. In vitro tests confirmed that a few of the cytomegalovirus-associated TCR beta chains recognize cytomegalovirus antigens. A cluster of highly shared sequence variants was judged likely to represent a technical artifact of the sequencing pipeline. When HLA alleles, especially DR and DQ, strongly co-occurred, TCR associations were difficult to assign to individual alleles. This cohort had only TCR beta chains sequenced, and the lack of alpha or paired-chain data limited which features could be detected. Across donors, most TCR sequences were observed very rarely, whereas some public TCRs were present in many individuals. In a later genetic analysis, a missense DCLRE1C variant was associated with V-gene and J-gene trimming of TCR beta chains, and the association was replicated in an independent cohort. A further reported finding was that TCR beta sequences accurately predicted the HLA-A and HLA-B alleles for most subjects in the first cohort. At a false discovery rate of 0.05, a later analysis linked some 18,000 TCR beta sequences to specific HLA alleles. Several of the top co-occurrence clusters appeared to be linked to parvovirus B19, influenza, CMV and Epstein-Barr virus, according to a later analysis. CMV serostatus was the only immune exposure information available for the cohort. Because counts were too low, approximately 18 rarely observed V segments, including chromosome 9 orphons, were excluded from the earlier analysis of some 540 of the donors. Because HLA typing was missing for some donors at each locus, association tests included only the typed subset. Broadly in line with IMGT annotations, most TCR beta V segments showed up in productive rearrangements about 87% or about 30% of the time in an earlier analysis of approximately 600 of the donors. Correlated functional status among segregating V segments might reflect linkage disequilibrium, but an unknown experimental factor could not be ruled out. In a later analysis, HLA-associated TCR beta chains showed more clonal expansion and lower generation probabilities than non-associated chains that were equally common. In the study, around 150 TCR beta chains were listed as associated with cytomegalovirus. Sequencing depth was assumed to be roughly uniform across donors in the presence/absence analyses, though that assumption may not hold.

The cohort consisted of hundreds of healthy bone marrow donors. Cohort members were all nominally healthy when sampled, although unrecorded immune exposures were likely present. The donor was CMV seronegative and belonged to the group of approximately 320 seronegative cohort members. A peripheral blood sample was provided by each donor, and peripheral blood mononuclear cells were used for TCR beta sequencing. The Qiagen DNeasy Blood Extraction Kit was used to extract genomic DNA from the blood cell samples. Library preparation was by the immunoSEQ multiplex PCR assay. For the multiplex PCR, a mixture combining 60 forward primers for TCR Vbeta segments and 13 reverse primers for TCR Jbeta segments was used. A multiplex PCR assay on genomic DNA amplified the CDR3 region of rearranged TCR beta genes. Amplified TCR beta libraries were sequenced as 87-base-pair reads on the Illumina HiSeq System. As for the original processing: A later analysis counted 65 million to 90 million unique TCR beta chains across the roughly 700 repertoires, and around 12 million of these chains were shared by at least two donors. To remove PCR and sequencing errors, raw reads were error-corrected and collapsed into unique sequences using a nearest-neighbor algorithm that merged closely related sequences. Alignment of CDR3 sequences to IMGT reference sequences was used to assign V, D and J gene segments. Each retained sequence needed at least a six-nucleotide match to both a V gene segment and a J gene segment. Rearrangements were classified as productive when the CDR3 lacked stop codons and remained in frame with V and J, and all other rearrangements were classified as non-productive. CDR3 was defined according to IMGT convention as the region running from the second conserved V-encoded cysteine to the conserved J-encoded phenylalanine. Sequences without an unambiguous match to a single V gene segment were excluded from the earlier analysis of about 630 of the donors. An earlier analysis of about 590 of the donors classified V segments as functional when productive rearrangements were above 56.7% and as segregating when the standard deviation between donors was above 5%. A statistical classification framework was developed to diagnose cytomegalovirus status using the catalog of TCR beta chain sequences. In a later analysis, TCR nucleotide sequences were compared against IMGT/GENE-DB human TR gene sequences so that V and J genes could be assigned. A later analysis assigned CDR3 sequences and most-parsimonious VDJ recombination scenarios with the TCRdist pipeline. In a later analysis, every TCR beta chain was defined by the combination of its CDR3 amino acid sequence and its V-gene family, and reads without a unique V-gene family were dropped. To address suspected cross-contamination and a sequencing artifact, a later analysis removed roughly 580 highly shared, low-generation-probability nucleotide sequences. A later analysis calculated a clonal expansion index for each public chain from normalized within-repertoire ranks of inferred template counts. Generation probabilities in a later analysis came from a VDJ recombination model fitted to out-of-frame rearrangements, and those results were checked against IGoR. Hypergeometric tests were used in a later analysis to score TCR-TCR, TCR-HLA and TCR-CMV co-occurrence, with a repertoire-size bias correction applied to the TCR pairs. In a later analysis, false discovery rates were estimated by permuting HLA or CMV assignments 20 times. In a later analysis, co-occurring TCRs were grouped using DBSCAN, and TCRdist sequence similarity was added for clustering within HLA-allele-positive subsets. Co-occurrence clustering excluded repertoires with fewer than 30,000 or more than 120,000 public chains, plus five with anomalous nucleotide sharing. As stored in TCRdb, this immuneACCESS dataset retains in-frame rearrangements with V and J assigned. A fraction of the clones does not appear; measured against another copy, unresolved V genes explain less than half of the discrepancy, and the remainder lacks a known reason. The DNA gave D and trimming, while V, J and clone size come from that table. The sample contains about 89,000 clones, approximately 79% of them found a single time. The top ten clonotypes cover approximately 1.8% of the sample.

Concerning this clone itself: There is no known antigen for this receptor. Within one base of it there is no much larger clone, and no base qualities were kept.

The TCR was taken from a male donor in good health and CMV-seronegative. The sequenced sample consisted of PBMCs.

The CDR3 corresponds to CTSSQVGREGLIDAQYF. The nucleotides are TGCACCAGCAGCCAAGTAGGGCGGGAGGGTTTGATAGATGCGCAGTATTTT. The receptor chain draws on TRBV1 and TRBJ2-3; no check of the table's D call, TRBD2, against the DNA was made. TRBV1 is an annotated pseudogene. The CDR3 goes from the cysteine to the phenylalanine over 17 residues. The only DNA kept is the CDR3, 51 bases in frame from the first base.